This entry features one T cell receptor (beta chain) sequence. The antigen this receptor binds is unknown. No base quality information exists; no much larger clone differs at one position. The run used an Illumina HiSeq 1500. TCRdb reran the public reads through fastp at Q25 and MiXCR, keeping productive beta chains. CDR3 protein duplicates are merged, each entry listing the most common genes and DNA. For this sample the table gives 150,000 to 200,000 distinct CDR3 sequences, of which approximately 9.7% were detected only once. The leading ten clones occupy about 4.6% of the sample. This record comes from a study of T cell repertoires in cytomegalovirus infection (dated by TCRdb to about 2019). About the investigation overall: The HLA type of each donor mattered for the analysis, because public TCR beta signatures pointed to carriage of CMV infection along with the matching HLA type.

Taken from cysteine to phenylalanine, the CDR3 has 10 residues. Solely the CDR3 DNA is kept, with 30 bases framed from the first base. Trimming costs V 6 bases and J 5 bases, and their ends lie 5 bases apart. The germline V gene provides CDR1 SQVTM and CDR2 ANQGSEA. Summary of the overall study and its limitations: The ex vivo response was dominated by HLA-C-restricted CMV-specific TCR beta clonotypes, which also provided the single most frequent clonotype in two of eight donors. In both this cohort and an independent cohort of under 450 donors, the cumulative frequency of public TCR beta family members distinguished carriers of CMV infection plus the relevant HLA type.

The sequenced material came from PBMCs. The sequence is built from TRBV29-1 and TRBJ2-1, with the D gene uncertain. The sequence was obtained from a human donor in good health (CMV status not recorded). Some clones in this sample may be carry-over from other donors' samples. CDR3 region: CSVANNEQFF. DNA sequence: TGCAGCGTCGCTAACAATGAGCAGTTCTTC.